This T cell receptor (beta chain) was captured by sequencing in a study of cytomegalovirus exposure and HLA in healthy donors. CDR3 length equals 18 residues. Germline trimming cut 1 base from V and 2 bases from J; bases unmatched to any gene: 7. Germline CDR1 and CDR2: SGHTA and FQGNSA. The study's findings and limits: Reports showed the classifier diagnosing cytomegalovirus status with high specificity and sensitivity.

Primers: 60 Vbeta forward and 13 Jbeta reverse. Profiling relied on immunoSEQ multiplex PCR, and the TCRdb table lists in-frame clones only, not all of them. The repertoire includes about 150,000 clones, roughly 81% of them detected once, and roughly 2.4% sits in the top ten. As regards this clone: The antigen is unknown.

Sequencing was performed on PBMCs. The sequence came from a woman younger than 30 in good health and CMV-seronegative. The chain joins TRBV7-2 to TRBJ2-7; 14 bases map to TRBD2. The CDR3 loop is CASSLGLAGGPSPYEQYF. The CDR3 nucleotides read TGTGCCAGCAGCTTAGGACTAGCGGGGGGGCCTAGCCCCTACGAGCAGTACTTC.